The 8 T cell receptor beta chains presented below share a single source sample, sequenced in a study of a mutant IDH1 vaccine in newly diagnosed glioma. The time point here: week 47, end of study. Topical imiquimod was applied with each vaccine dose, which held 300 ug of mutant IDH1 20-mer peptide. These receptors have no known antigen. TCRdb keeps only in-frame clones here, not all; method: immunoSEQ multiplex PCR. The repertoire holds approximately 58,000 clones, with roughly 80% as singletons. This material consisted of PBMCs, taken from a glioma patient whose treatment included an IDH1 peptide vaccine. Receptors originate from a man between 25 and 39 years old with glioma.

This chain joins TRBV7-2 and TRBJ2-7; the D gene is possibly TRBD1 (6 bases). Trimming removed 1 base at V and 1 base at J, with 14 bases between. Germline loops: CDR1 SGHTA, CDR2 FQGNSA. There are 16 residues in the CDR3. CDR3 bases: TGTGCCAGCAGCTTAGGGTTTAGGACAGAGTCCTACGAGCAGTACTTC. This codes for CASSLGFRTESYEQYF.

The chain carries TRBV28 and TRBJ1-1; 7 positions agree with TRBD1. Germline assignment: CDR1 MDHEN and CDR2 SYDVKM. The CDR3 runs to 15 residues. With V trimmed by 5 bases and J by 1 base, 7 bases remained unmatched. The chain's CDR3 is CASSEATGKNTEAFF. As DNA, the CDR3 is TGTGCCAGCAGTGAGGCGACAGGGAAGAACACTGAAGCTTTCTTT.

The rearrangement uses TRBV11-1 and TRBJ2-1; D is unclear. Trimming removed 4 bases at V and 3 bases at J, with 7 bases between. Germline V lookup: CDR1 SGHAT, CDR2 FQDESV (reference sequence). This CDR3 region has 13 residues. The CDR3 here is CASSSYLYNEQFF. CDR3 DNA sequence: TGTGCCAGCAGCTCCTACCTCTACAATGAGCAGTTCTTC.

The sample holds a few counts of this clone. CDR3 region: CASSLPRPGGLLDEQFF. The CDR3 DNA follows: TGTGCCAGCAGCTTACCCCGCCCGGGGGGGCTGTTGGATGAGCAGTTCTTC. The chain joins TRBV7-9 to TRBJ2-1, with 8 positions matching TRBD2. CDR1 and CDR2 from the germline V gene are SEHNR and FQNEAQ (reference sequence). The V and J ends lost 2 bases and 8 bases, in that order; junction bases with no gene match: 14. The length of the CDR3 is 17 residues.

V usage is TRBV19 and J usage is TRBJ1-2; TRBD1 matches at 9 bases. This CDR3 spans 12 amino acids. V shed 7 bases and J 6 bases; nucleotides not matched to a gene: 3. CDR1 is LNHDA and CDR2 is SQIVND in the germline V gene (reference sequence). The CDR3 spells CASTRTGDGYTF. CDR3 nucleotide sequence: TGTGCCAGTACCCGGACAGGGGATGGCTACACCTTC.

The chain links TRBV6-6 to TRBJ1-5; 8 nucleotides align to TRBD1. After removal of 7 bases from V and 0 bases from J, the junction contained 5 bases not matched to a gene. Germline CDR1 reads MNHNY; CDR2 reads SVGAGI (reference sequence). The CDR3 extends over 15 amino acids. The CDR3 sequence is CASTRQGYSNQPQHF. DNA for the CDR3: TGTGCCAGCACACGACAGGGGTATAGCAATCAGCCCCAGCATTTT.

V gene TRBV30 combines with J gene TRBJ1-1; a possible D gene is TRBD1 (5 bases). Germline loops: CDR1 GTSNPN, CDR2 SVGIG (reference sequence). The V end was cut by 8 bases, the J end by 10 bases, with 11 bases between. The length of the CDR3 is 9 residues. The CDR3 coding sequence is TGTGCCCTGGGGGGGAGAGCTTTCTTT. The encoded protein is CALGGRAFF.

The CDR3: CAISRDGNYGYTF. The CDR3 coding sequence is TGTGCCATCAGTCGGGACGGTAACTATGGCTACACCTTC. This chain joins TRBV10-3 and TRBJ1-2; D might be TRBD1 (5 bases). Germline V gene lookup returns CDR1 ENHRY and CDR2 SYGVKD. The CDR3 runs to 13 residues. V shed 5 bases and J shed 1 base, with 8 bases lying between them.